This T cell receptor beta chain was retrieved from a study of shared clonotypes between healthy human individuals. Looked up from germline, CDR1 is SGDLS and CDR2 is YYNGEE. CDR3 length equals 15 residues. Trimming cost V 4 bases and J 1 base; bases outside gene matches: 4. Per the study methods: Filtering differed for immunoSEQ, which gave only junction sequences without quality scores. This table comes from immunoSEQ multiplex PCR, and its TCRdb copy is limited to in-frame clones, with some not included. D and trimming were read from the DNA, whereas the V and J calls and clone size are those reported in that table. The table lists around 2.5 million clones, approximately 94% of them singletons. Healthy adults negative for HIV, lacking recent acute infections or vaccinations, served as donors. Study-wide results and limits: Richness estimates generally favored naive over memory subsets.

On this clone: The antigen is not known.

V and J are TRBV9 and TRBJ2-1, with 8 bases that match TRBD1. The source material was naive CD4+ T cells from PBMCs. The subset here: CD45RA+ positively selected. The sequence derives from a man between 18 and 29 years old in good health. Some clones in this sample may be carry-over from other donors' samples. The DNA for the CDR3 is TGTGCCAGCAGCCCCGACAGGGGTTCCTACAATGAGCAGTTCTTC. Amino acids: CASSPDRGSYNEQFF.